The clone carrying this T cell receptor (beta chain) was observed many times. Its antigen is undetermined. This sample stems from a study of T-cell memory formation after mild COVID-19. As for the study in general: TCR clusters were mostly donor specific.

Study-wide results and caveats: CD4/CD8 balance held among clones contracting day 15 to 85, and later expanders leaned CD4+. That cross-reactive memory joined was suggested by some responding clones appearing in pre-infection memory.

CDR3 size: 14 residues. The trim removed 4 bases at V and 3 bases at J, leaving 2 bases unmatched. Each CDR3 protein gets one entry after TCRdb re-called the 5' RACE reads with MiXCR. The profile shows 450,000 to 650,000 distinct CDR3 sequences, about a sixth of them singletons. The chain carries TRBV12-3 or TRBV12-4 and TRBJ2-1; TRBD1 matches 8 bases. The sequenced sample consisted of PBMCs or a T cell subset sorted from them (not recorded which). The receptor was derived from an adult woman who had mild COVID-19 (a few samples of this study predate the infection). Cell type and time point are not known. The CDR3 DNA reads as TGTGCCAGCAGTTCCGGGACAGGCTACAATGAGCAGTTCTTC. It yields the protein CASSSGTGYNEQFF.